This T cell receptor beta chain originates from a study of early T cells in non-severe SARS-CoV-2 infection. The wider study: Sequenced bulk RNA came from whole blood that was unsorted, and chains were unpaired.

V gave up 6 bases and J gave up 4 bases; unmatched junction bases: 4. CDR1 is MNHEY and CDR2 is SMNVEV in the germline V gene (reference sequence). This CDR3 has 13 residues. Molecules of cDNA were individually given unique molecular identifiers that were attached to them. In TCRdb, the 5' RACE reads were re-called with MiXCR into one record per CDR3 protein. The sample lists some 71,000 distinct CDR3 sequences, roughly 9.4% seen once, with about 5.6% in the top ten. Sequenced sample: whole blood. V usage is TRBV27 and J usage is TRBJ2-3; 7 positions agree with TRBD2. The receptor's source is an adult who was a healthcare worker with PCR-confirmed SARS-CoV-2 infection or an uninfected control (not recorded which). The CDR3 DNA reads TGTGCCAGCAGGAGTAGCGGGTCAGATACGCAGTATTTT. It yields the protein CASRSSGSDTQYF.